The rows below give T cell receptor beta chains drawn from one sample of a study of OX40 agonist ivuxolimab in advanced cancers. Clones were sequenced by immunoSEQ multiplex PCR, and TCRdb holds only the in-frame ones, with some missing. The table lists roughly 60,000 clones, roughly nine tenths of them singletons, with around 3.6% in the top ten. The sequenced sample was CD4+ or CD8+ T cells sorted from blood, obtained in a trial of the OX40 agonist ivuxolimab. The receptors were sampled from an adult with an advanced solid tumor such as melanoma, head and neck, liver or kidney cancer. The CDR3 runs from the conserved cysteine through the conserved F or W. The D gene is left open where the match is weak. Expanded clones get a size class; other rows say once, few or many, or leave the size out.

V gene: TRBV5-1; clone size: NA; J gene: TRBJ2-2; D gene: TRBD1; CDR3 DNA: TGCGCCAGCACGGGACAGGGAGTCACCGGGGAGCTGTTTTTT; CDR3 protein: CASTGQGVTGELFF
V gene: TRBV7-2; clone size: few; J gene: TRBJ1-5; D gene: NA; CDR3 DNA: TGTGCCAGCAGCACCCCACTGGGGGGGGGCAGCAATCAGCCCCAGCATTTT; CDR3 protein: CASSTPLGGGSNQPQHF
V gene: TRBV7-2; clone size: NA; J gene: TRBJ1-5; D gene: TRBD1; CDR3 DNA: TGTGCCAGCAGCTTAGCGACAGGGGGCAATCAGCCCCAGCATTTT; CDR3 protein: CASSLATGGNQPQHF
V gene: TRBV15; clone size: NA; J gene: TRBJ2-2; D gene: TRBD2; CDR3 DNA: TGTGCCACCAGCAGAGGACTAGCGCCGAACACCGGGGAGCTGTTTTTT; CDR3 protein: CATSRGLAPNTGELFF
V gene: TRBV7-6; clone size: NA; J gene: TRBJ1-2; D gene: NA; CDR3 DNA: TGTGCCAGCAGCTTATTGGAGGGGGTAAACTATGGCTACACCTTC; CDR3 protein: CASSLLEGVNYGYTF
V gene: TRBV4-1; clone size: NA; J gene: TRBJ2-7; D gene: TRBD1; CDR3 DNA: TGCGCCAGCAGCCAAGACAGGGGGCCATACGAGCAGTACTTC; CDR3 protein: CASSQDRGPYEQYF
V gene: TRBV7-9; clone size: NA; J gene: TRBJ2-1; D gene: NA; CDR3 DNA: TGTGCCAGCAGCTTGAACTCCGGCGCCTTCTTC; CDR3 protein: CASSLNSGAFF
V gene: TRBV5-1; clone size: NA; J gene: TRBJ2-2; D gene: TRBD1; CDR3 DNA: TGCGCCAGCAGCTTGGGACAGGGGGTAGGAACCGGGGAGCTGTTTTTT; CDR3 protein: CASSLGQGVGTGELFF
V gene: TRBV28; clone size: NA; J gene: TRBJ1-2; D gene: NA; CDR3 DNA: TGTGCCACCAGGGAAAGTCCTAACTATGGCTACACCTTC; CDR3 protein: CATRESPNYGYTF
V gene: TRBV18; clone size: NA; J gene: TRBJ1-5; D gene: TRBD1; CDR3 DNA: TGTGCCAGCTCACCGGGGAGACAGGGGACTTCCAATCAGCCCCAGCATTTT; CDR3 protein: CASSPGRQGTSNQPQHF
V gene: TRBV19; clone size: NA; J gene: TRBJ2-7; D gene: TRBD1; CDR3 DNA: TGTGCCAGTAGTCCCAGACAGGGCCTCCACGAGCAGTACTTC; CDR3 protein: CASSPRQGLHEQYF
V gene: TRBV4-1; clone size: NA; J gene: TRBJ2-3; D gene: NA; CDR3 DNA: TGCGCCAGCAGCCAAGGTAGGGCAGGACCTAGCACAGATACGCAGTATTTT; CDR3 protein: CASSQGRAGPSTDTQYF
V gene: TRBV7-8; clone size: NA; J gene: TRBJ2-1; D gene: NA; CDR3 DNA: TGTGCCAGCAGCCCCCTGTTCGGGCAGTCCTACAATGAGCAGTTCTTC; CDR3 protein: CASSPLFGQSYNEQFF
V gene: TRBV14; clone size: NA; J gene: TRBJ1-3; D gene: NA; CDR3 DNA: TGTGCCAGCAGCCAACAGGGTTACGGAAACACCATATATTTT; CDR3 protein: CASSQQGYGNTIYF
V gene: TRBV7-9; clone size: once; J gene: TRBJ2-2; D gene: TRBD1; CDR3 DNA: TGTGCCAGCAGCCTCACAGGGGGCACCGGGGAGCTGTTTTTT; CDR3 protein: CASSLTGGTGELFF
V gene: TRBV10-2; clone size: NA; J gene: TRBJ1-5; D gene: NA; CDR3 DNA: TGCGCCAGCAGTGACTCATTCGGGGCGAAAGGCAATCAGCCCCAGCATTTT; CDR3 protein: CASSDSFGAKGNQPQHF
V gene: TRBV11-2; clone size: NA; J gene: TRBJ2-1; D gene: NA; CDR3 DNA: TGTGCCAGCAGCTCTTTGACCCCAAGTCCTGGTGAGCAGTTCTTC; CDR3 protein: CASSSLTPSPGEQFF
V gene: TRBV11-2; clone size: NA; J gene: TRBJ2-7; D gene: NA; CDR3 DNA: TGTGCCAGCAGCTTACAACAGCAGGACGAGCAGTACTTC; CDR3 protein: CASSLQQQDEQYF
V gene: TRBV10-3; clone size: NA; J gene: TRBJ1-2; D gene: NA; CDR3 DNA: TGTGCCATCAGTGACCTAGGTACCTATGGCTACACCTTC; CDR3 protein: CAISDLGTYGYTF
V gene: TRBV19; clone size: NA; J gene: TRBJ2-2; D gene: TRBD2; CDR3 DNA: TGTGCCAGTAGATCCACGGGGGGCACCGGGGAGCTGTTTTTT; CDR3 protein: CASRSTGGTGELFF
V gene: TRBV7-8; clone size: once; J gene: TRBJ2-1; D gene: NA; CDR3 DNA: TGTGCCAGCAGCTGGGGGGTTTACAATGAGCAGTTCTTC; CDR3 protein: CASSWGVYNEQFF
V gene: TRBV9; clone size: NA; J gene: TRBJ1-3; D gene: NA; CDR3 DNA: TGTGCCAGCAGCACACTCAGTGGAGTCTCTGGAAACACCATATATTTT; CDR3 protein: CASSTLSGVSGNTIYF
V gene: TRBV30; clone size: NA; J gene: TRBJ2-5; D gene: TRBD2; CDR3 DNA: TGTGCCTGGACGAGGACTAGCGGGCTTGAGACCCAGTACTTC; CDR3 protein: CAWTRTSGLETQYF
V gene: TRBV11-3; clone size: NA; J gene: TRBJ2-7; D gene: TRBD1; CDR3 DNA: TGTGCCACGGGACAGGGTGCTTACGAGCAGTACTTC; CDR3 protein: CATGQGAYEQYF
V gene: TRBV11-3; clone size: NA; J gene: TRBJ2-5; D gene: NA; CDR3 DNA: TGTGCCAGCAGCTACTACGCTGACCAAGAGACCCAGTACTTC; CDR3 protein: CASSYYADQETQYF
V gene: TRBV11-3; clone size: NA; J gene: TRBJ2-3; D gene: NA; CDR3 DNA: TGTGCCAGCAGCTTAACTTCTAGCACAGATACGCAGTATTTT; CDR3 protein: CASSLTSSTDTQYF
V gene: TRBV10-3; clone size: NA; J gene: TRBJ2-1; D gene: NA; CDR3 DNA: TGTGCCATCAGTGTGGGGACCGGTACCTACAATGAGCAGTTCTTC; CDR3 protein: CAISVGTGTYNEQFF
V gene: TRBV7-9; clone size: NA; J gene: TRBJ1-2; D gene: NA; CDR3 DNA: TGTGCCAGCAGCCCAGGACAGATCTATGGCTACACCTTC; CDR3 protein: CASSPGQIYGYTF
V gene: TRBV12-5; clone size: NA; J gene: TRBJ2-5; D gene: TRBD1; CDR3 DNA: TGTGCTAGTGGTTTGGTTACCGGGACAGAGGTTACCAAGAGGACCCAGTACTTC; CDR3 protein: CASGLVTGTEVTKRTQYF
V gene: TRBV6-1; clone size: NA; J gene: TRBJ2-2; D gene: NA; CDR3 DNA: TGTGCCAGCAGTTCCCAGAACACCGGGGAGCTGTTTTTT; CDR3 protein: CASSSQNTGELFF
V gene: TRBV7-2; clone size: NA; J gene: TRBJ2-3; D gene: TRBD1; CDR3 DNA: TGTGCCAGCAGCCAGGGACAGGGGGCCACAGATACGCAGTATTTT; CDR3 protein: CASSQGQGATDTQYF
V gene: TRBV28; clone size: once; J gene: TRBJ1-2; D gene: NA; CDR3 DNA: TGTGCCAGCAGTTTGCTGCCAGGTCCTAACTATGGCTACACCTTC; CDR3 protein: CASSLLPGPNYGYTF
V gene: TRBV28; clone size: NA; J gene: TRBJ1-5; D gene: NA; CDR3 DNA: TGTGCCAGCGGACGGACTGGGGCGGGGTGGGGTTTCAATCAGCCCCAGCATTTT; CDR3 protein: CASGRTGAGWGFNQPQHF
V gene: TRBV30; clone size: once; J gene: TRBJ2-7; D gene: NA; CDR3 DNA: TGTGCCTGGAGCGTCGGGGAAGTGAAGTACTTC; CDR3 protein: CAWSVGEVKYF
V gene: TRBV5-1; clone size: NA; J gene: TRBJ1-2; D gene: NA; CDR3 DNA: TGCGCCAGCAGCCCGGACAGCATCAACTATGGCTACACCTTC; CDR3 protein: CASSPDSINYGYTF
V gene: TRBV7-9; clone size: NA; J gene: TRBJ2-2; D gene: NA; CDR3 DNA: TGTGCCAGCAGCTTAGTAGGAAAAACCGGGGAGCTGTTTTTT; CDR3 protein: CASSLVGKTGELFF
V gene: TRBV6-1; clone size: few; J gene: TRBJ1-2; D gene: NA; CDR3 DNA: TGTGCCAGCAGTGAGGCAGGGGACTATGGCTACACCTTC; CDR3 protein: CASSEAGDYGYTF
V gene: TRBV10-3; clone size: NA; J gene: TRBJ1-5; D gene: NA; CDR3 DNA: TGTGCCATCAGTGAGATCGACAGCGGCAATCAGCCCCAGCATTTT; CDR3 protein: CAISEIDSGNQPQHF
V gene: TRBV5-4; clone size: NA; J gene: TRBJ2-7; D gene: TRBD1; CDR3 DNA: TGTGCCAGCAGCTCCTGGACAGGGGGGACTGGCGAGCAGTACTTC; CDR3 protein: CASSSWTGGTGEQYF
V gene: TRBV29-1; clone size: NA; J gene: TRBJ1-1; D gene: NA; CDR3 DNA: TGCAGTGGGGACAAGAACACTGAAGCTTTCTTT; CDR3 protein: CSGDKNTEAFF
V gene: TRBV25-1; clone size: NA; J gene: TRBJ2-3; D gene: TRBD2; CDR3 DNA: TGTGCCAGCAGTGTAGCGGGGGGGGGCACAGATACGCAGTATTTT; CDR3 protein: CASSVAGGGTDTQYF
V gene: TRBV5-4; clone size: NA; J gene: TRBJ2-5; D gene: NA; CDR3 DNA: TGTGCCAGCAGCTTGGGATTAGCGGTGGAGACCCAGTACTTC; CDR3 protein: CASSLGLAVETQYF
V gene: TRBV19; clone size: NA; J gene: TRBJ1-2; D gene: NA; CDR3 DNA: TGTGCCAGTAGTATAGGGGCAGGGACTAATCATGGCTACACCTTC; CDR3 protein: CASSIGAGTNHGYTF
V gene: TRBV7-8; clone size: once; J gene: TRBJ2-2; D gene: NA; CDR3 DNA: TGTGCCAGCAGCGTAACCAGGAACACCGGGGAGCTGTTTTTT; CDR3 protein: CASSVTRNTGELFF
V gene: TRBV7-6; clone size: once; J gene: TRBJ2-5; D gene: NA; CDR3 DNA: TGTGCCAGCAGCTCCCCCCGCGACAGTCTTCAAGAGACCCAGTACTTC; CDR3 protein: CASSSPRDSLQETQYF
V gene: TRBV7-3; clone size: NA; J gene: TRBJ1-1; D gene: NA; CDR3 DNA: TGTGCCAGCAGCTCCTACGGGATTGAAGCTTTCTTT; CDR3 protein: CASSSYGIEAFF
V gene: TRBV5-1; clone size: NA; J gene: TRBJ1-3; D gene: NA; CDR3 DNA: TGCGCCAGCAGCTTGGAGGGCCAGGGTACCGGAAACACCATATATTTT; CDR3 protein: CASSLEGQGTGNTIYF
V gene: TRBV18; clone size: NA; J gene: TRBJ2-1; D gene: NA; CDR3 DNA: TGTGCCAGCTCACCGGACAGACATAATGAGCAGTTCTTC; CDR3 protein: CASSPDRHNEQFF
V gene: TRBV18; clone size: NA; J gene: TRBJ1-1; D gene: NA; CDR3 DNA: TGTGCCAGCTCACGCAGGGAGGACACTGAAGCTTTCTTT; CDR3 protein: CASSRREDTEAFF